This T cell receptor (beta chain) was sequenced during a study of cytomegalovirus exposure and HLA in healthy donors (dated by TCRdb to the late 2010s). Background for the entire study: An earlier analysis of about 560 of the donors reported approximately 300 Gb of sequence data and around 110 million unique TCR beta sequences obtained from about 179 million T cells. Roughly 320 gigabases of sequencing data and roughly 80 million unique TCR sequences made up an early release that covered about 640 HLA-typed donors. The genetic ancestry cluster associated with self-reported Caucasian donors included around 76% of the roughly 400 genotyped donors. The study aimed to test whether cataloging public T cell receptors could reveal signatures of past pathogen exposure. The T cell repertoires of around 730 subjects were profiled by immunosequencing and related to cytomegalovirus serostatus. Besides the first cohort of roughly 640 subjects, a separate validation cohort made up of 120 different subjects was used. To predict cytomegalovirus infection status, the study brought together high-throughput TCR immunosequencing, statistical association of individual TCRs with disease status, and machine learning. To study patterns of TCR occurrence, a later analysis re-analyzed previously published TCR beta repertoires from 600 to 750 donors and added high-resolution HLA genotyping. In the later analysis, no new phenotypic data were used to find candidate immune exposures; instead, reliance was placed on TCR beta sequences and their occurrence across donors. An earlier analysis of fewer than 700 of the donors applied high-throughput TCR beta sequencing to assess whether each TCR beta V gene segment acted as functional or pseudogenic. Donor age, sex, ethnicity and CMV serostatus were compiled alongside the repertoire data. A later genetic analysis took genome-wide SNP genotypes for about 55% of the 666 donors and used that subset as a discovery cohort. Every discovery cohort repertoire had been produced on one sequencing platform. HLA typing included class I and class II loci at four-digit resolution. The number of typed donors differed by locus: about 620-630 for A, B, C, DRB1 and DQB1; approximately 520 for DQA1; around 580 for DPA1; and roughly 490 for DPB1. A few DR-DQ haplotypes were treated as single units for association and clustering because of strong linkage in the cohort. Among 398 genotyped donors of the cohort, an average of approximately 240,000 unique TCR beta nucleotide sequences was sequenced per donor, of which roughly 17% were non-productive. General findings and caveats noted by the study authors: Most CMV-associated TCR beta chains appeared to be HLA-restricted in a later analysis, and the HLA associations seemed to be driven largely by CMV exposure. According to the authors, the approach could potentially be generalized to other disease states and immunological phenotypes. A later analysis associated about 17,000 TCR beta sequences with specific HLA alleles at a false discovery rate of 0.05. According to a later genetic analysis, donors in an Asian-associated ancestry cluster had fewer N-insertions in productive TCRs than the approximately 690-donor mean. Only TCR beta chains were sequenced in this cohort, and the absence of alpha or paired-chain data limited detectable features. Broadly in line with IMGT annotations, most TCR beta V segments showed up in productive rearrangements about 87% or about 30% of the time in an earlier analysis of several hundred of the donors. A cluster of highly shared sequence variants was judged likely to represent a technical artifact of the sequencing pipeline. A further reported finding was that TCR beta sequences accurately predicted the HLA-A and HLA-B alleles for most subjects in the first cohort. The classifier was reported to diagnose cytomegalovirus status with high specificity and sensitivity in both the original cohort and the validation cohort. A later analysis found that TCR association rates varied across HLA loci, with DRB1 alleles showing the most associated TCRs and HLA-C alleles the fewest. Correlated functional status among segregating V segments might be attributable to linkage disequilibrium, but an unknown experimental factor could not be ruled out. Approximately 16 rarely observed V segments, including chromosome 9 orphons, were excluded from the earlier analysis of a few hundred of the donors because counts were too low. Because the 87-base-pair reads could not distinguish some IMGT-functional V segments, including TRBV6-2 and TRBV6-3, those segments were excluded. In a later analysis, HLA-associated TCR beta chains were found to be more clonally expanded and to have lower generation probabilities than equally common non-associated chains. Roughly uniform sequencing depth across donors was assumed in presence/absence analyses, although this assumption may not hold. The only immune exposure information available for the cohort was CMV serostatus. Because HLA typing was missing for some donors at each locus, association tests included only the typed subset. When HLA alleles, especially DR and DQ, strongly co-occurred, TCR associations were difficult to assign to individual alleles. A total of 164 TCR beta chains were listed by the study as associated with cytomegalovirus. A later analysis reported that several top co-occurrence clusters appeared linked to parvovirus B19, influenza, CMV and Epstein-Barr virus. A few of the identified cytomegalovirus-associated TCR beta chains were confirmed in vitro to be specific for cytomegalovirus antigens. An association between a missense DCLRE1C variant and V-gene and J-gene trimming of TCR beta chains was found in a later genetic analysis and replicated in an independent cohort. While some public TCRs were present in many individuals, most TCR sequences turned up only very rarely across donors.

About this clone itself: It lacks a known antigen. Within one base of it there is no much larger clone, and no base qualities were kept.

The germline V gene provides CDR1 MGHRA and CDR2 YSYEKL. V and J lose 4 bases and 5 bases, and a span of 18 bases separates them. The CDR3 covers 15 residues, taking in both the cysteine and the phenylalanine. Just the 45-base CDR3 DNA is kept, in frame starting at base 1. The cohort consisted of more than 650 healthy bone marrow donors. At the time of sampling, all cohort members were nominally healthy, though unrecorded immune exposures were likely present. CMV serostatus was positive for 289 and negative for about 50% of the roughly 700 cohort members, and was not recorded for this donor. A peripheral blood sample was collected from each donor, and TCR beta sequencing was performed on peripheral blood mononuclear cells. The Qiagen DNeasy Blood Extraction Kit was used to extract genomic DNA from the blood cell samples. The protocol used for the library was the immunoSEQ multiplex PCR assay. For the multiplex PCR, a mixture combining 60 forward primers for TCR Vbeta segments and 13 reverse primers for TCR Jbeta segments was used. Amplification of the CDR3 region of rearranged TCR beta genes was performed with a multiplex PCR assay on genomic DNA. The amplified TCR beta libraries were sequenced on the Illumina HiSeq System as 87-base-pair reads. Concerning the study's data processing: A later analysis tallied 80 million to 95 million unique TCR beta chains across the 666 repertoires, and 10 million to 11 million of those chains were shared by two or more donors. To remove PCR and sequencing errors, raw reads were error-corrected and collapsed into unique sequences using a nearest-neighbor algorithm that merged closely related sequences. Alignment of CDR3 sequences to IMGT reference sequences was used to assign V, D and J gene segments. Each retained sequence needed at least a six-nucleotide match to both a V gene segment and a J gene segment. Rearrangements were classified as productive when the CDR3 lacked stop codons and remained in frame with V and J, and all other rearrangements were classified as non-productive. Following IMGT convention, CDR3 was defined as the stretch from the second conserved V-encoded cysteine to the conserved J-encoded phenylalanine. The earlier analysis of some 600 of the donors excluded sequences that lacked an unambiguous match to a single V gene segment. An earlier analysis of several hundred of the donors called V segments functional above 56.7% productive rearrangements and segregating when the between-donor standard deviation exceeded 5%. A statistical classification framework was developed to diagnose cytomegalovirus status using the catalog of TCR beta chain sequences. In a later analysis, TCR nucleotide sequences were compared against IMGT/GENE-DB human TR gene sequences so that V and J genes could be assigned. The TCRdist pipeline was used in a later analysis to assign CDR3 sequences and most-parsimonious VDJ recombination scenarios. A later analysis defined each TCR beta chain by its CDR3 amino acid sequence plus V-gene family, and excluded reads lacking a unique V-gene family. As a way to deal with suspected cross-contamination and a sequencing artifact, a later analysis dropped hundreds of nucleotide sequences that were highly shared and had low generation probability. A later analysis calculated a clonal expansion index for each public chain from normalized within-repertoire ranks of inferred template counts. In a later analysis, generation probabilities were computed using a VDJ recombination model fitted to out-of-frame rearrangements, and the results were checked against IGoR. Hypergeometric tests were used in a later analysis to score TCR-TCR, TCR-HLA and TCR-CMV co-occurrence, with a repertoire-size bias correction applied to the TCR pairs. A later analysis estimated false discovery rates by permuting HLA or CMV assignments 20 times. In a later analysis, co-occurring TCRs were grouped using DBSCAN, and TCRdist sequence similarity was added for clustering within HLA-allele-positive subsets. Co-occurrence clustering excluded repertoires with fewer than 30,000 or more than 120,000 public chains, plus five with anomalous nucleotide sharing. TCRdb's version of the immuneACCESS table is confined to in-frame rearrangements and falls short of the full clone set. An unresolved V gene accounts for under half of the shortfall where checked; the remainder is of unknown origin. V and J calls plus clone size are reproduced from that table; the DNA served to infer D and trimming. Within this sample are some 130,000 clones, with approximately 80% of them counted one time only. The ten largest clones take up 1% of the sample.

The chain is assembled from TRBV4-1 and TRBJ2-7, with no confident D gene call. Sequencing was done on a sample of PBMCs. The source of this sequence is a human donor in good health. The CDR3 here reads CASSPGPRVSHEQYF. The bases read TGCGCCAGCAGCCCGGGTCCTCGGGTTAGCCACGAGCAGTACTTC.